This entry is about one T cell receptor beta chain. Its antigen remains unidentified. Among the roughly 120 subjects of the validation cohort, separate from the approximately 700-subject first cohort, were the donors. This specimen belongs to a study of cytomegalovirus exposure and HLA in healthy donors. The repertoire was sequenced with immunoSEQ multiplex PCR; TCRdb's copy has only in-frame clones and lacks some. The top ten clones hold roughly 3.9% of a sample with 100,000 or so clones, around 85% of them seen once. Study results and limitations: The authors enumerated over 150 TCR beta chains as linked to cytomegalovirus.

This receptor was taken from a woman in her 30s in good health and CMV-seronegative. Source material: PBMCs.

The CDR3: CASSTRDSARGYTF. CDR3 in DNA: TGTGCCAGTAGTACTCGGGACAGTGCGCGCGGCTACACCTTC. The V gene is TRBV19, the J gene TRBJ1-2; TRBD1 aligns across 7 bases. The CDR3 has 14 residues. Germline trimming cut 4 bases from V and 8 bases from J; bases unmatched to any gene: 10. CDR1 and CDR2 (germline): LNHDA, SQIVND (reference sequence).